This T cell receptor (beta chain) stems from a study of cytomegalovirus exposure and HLA in healthy donors. Broader study findings: The authors later linked a missense DCLRE1C variant to TCR beta V- and J-gene trimming. Specificity for CMV antigens was confirmed in vitro for a few of the CMV-associated chains. Immune exposure information comprised only CMV serostatus.

Comment on this clone: As yet, its antigen is unknown.

Vbeta (60) and Jbeta (13) primers were used in the PCR. Profiling relied on immunoSEQ multiplex PCR, and the TCRdb table lists in-frame clones only, not all of them. This sample's table reports 75,000 to 90,000 clones. Donors consisted of healthy bone marrow donors. V was pared by 2 bases and J by 3 bases, with 10 bases between. CDR1 and CDR2 (germline): MNHEY, SMNVEV (reference sequence). CDR3 length: 14 amino acids. The J gene is TRBJ1-1, the V gene TRBV27, with D possibly being TRBD1 (6 bases). The clonotype comes from a woman between 55 and 75 years old in good health and CMV-seronegative. Material: PBMCs. The CDR3 here is CASSLGGGDTEAFF. The CDR3 DNA reads TGTGCCAGCAGTTTAGGAGGGGGGGACACTGAAGCTTTCTTT.